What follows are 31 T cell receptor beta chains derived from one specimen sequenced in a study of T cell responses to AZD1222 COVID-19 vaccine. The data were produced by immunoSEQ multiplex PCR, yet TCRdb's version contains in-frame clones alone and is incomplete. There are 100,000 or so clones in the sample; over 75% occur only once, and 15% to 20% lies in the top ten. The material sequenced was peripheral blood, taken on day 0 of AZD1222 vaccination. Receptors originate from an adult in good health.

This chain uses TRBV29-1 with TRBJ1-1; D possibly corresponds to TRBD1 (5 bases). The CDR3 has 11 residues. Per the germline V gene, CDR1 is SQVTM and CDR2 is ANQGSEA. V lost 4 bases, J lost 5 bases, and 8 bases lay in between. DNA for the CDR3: TGCAGCGTTGTAGAGGGGACTGAAGCTTTCTTT. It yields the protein CSVVEGTEAFF.

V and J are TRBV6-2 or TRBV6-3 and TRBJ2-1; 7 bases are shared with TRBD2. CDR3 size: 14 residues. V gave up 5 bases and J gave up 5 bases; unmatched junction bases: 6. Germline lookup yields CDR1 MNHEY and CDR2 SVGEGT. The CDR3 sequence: CASSKAGTNNEQFF. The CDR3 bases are TGTGCCAGCAGTAAAGCCGGGACTAACAATGAGCAGTTCTTC.

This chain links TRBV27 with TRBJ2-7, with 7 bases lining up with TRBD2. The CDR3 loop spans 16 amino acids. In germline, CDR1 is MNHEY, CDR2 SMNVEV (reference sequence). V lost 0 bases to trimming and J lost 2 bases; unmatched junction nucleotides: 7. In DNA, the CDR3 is TGTGCCAGCAGTTTATCGGGTCTAGCGGCAACCTACGAGCAGTACTTC. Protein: CASSLSGLAATYEQYF.

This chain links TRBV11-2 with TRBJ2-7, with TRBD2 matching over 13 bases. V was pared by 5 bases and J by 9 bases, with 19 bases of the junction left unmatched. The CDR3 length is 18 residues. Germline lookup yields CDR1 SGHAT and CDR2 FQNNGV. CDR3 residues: CASSVSGTSGTELRGQYF. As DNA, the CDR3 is TGTGCCAGCAGCGTCTCCGGGACTAGCGGGACGGAGCTACGAGGGCAGTACTTC.

CDR3 region: CAITSNPQGEGSPLHF. The CDR3 region has the DNA TGTGCCATCACCTCCAACCCACAGGGGGAGGGATCACCCCTCCACTTT. The chain uses TRBV10-3 and TRBJ1-6, with 8 bases lining up with TRBD1. Germline V gene data show CDR1 as ENHRY and CDR2 as SYGVKD. With 7 bases clipped from V and 10 bases from J, the junction kept 15 bases outside the gene matches. CDR3 length equals 16 residues.

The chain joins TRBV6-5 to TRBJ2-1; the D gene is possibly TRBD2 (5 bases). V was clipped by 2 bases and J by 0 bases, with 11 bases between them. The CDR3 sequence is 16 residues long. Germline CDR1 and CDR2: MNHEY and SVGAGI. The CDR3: CASSYRRSSSYNEQFF. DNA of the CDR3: TGTGCCAGCAGTTACCGGAGGAGTAGCTCCTACAATGAGCAGTTCTTC.

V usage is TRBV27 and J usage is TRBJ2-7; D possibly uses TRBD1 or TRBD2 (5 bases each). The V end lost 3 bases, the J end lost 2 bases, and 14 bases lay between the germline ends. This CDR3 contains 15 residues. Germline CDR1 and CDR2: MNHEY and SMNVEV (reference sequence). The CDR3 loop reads CASSFSGTETYEQYF. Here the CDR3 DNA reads TGTGCCAGCAGTTTTTCCGGGACGGAAACCTACGAGCAGTACTTC.

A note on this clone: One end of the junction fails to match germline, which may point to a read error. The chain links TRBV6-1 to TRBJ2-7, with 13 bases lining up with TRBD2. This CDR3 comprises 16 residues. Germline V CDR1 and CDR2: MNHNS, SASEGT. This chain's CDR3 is CASSEGGTSGRARLNF. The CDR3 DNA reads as TGTGCCAGCAGTGAAGGTGGTACTAGCGGGAGGGCTCGGCTGAACTTC.

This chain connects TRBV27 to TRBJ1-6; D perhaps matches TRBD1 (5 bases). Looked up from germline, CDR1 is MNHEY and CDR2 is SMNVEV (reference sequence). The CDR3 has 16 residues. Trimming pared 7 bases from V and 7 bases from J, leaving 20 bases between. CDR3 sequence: CASKFVAGRGNSPLHF. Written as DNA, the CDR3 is TGTGCCAGCAAATTCGTAGCGGGGAGGGGAAATTCACCCCTCCACTTT.

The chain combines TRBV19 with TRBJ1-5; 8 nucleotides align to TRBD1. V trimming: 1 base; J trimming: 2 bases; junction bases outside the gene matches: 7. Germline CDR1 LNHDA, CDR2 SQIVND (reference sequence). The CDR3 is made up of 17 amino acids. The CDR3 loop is CASSIAQGAGGNQPQHF. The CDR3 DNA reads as TGTGCCAGTAGTATAGCCCAGGGGGCGGGTGGCAATCAGCCCCAGCATTTT.

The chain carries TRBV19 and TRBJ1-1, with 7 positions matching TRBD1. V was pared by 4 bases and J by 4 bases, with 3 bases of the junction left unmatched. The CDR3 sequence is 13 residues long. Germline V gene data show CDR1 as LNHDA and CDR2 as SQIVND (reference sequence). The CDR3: CASSTGGLTEAFF. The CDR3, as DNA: TGTGCCAGTAGTACAGGGGGGCTCACTGAAGCTTTCTTT.

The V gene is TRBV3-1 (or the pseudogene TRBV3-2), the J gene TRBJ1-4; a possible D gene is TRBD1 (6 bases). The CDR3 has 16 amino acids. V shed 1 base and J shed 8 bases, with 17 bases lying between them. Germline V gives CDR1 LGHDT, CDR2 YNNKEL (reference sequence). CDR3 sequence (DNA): TGTGCCAGCAGCCAAGGTTTCGGCAGGGGCGAAGAAAAACTGTTTTTT. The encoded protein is CASSQGFGRGEEKLFF.

The CDR3: CAWSAGTSGREAEQFF. CDR3 sequence (DNA): TGTGCCTGGAGTGCGGGGACTAGCGGGAGGGAGGCGGAGCAGTTCTTC. The chain has TRBV30 and TRBJ2-1, with TRBD2 matching 16 bases. This CDR3 is built from 16 residues. V was pared by 1 base and J by 10 bases, with 7 bases of the junction left unmatched. CDR1 is GTSNPN and CDR2 is SVGIG in the germline V gene (reference sequence).

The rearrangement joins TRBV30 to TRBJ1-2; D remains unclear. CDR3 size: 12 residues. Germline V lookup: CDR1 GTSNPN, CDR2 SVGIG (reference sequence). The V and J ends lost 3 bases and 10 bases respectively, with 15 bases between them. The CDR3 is CAWSTMGSSYTF. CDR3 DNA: TGTGCCTGGAGCACAATGGGGAGTTCCTACACCTTC.

The CDR3 region has the DNA TGTGCCAGCAGTTCTACCGGACAGCACACTGAAGCTTTCTTT. Its translation is CASSSTGQHTEAFF. This chain links TRBV6-1 with TRBJ1-1, with D tentatively TRBD1 (6 bases). Germline lookup yields CDR1 MNHNS and CDR2 SASEGT. Trimming took 5 bases from V and 3 from J, leaving 13 bases between them. The CDR3 contains 14 residues.

The CDR3 here is CASSLRGEDWFTDTQYF. The CDR3 DNA reads TGTGCCAGCAGTTTACGGGGAGAAGACTGGTTCACAGATACGCAGTATTTT. The chain couples TRBV28 to TRBJ2-3; D is possibly TRBD2 (5 bases). CDR3 length: 17 amino acids. Trimming removed 2 bases from V and 2 bases from J, with 17 bases in between. CDR1 MDHEN and CDR2 SYDVKM come from the germline V gene.

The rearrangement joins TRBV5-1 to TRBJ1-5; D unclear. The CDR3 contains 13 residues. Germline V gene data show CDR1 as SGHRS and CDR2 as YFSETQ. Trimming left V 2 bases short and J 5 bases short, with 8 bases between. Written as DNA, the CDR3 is TGCGCCAGCAGCTTCGAGAGAGATCAGCCCCAGCATTTT. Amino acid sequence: CASSFERDQPQHF.

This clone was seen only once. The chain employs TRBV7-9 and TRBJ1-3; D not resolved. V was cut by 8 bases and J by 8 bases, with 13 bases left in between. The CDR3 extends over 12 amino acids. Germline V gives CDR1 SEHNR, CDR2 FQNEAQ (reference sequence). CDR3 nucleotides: TGTGCCAGCGGTCCCGGCGGTGACACCATATATTTT. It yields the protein CASGPGGDTIYF.

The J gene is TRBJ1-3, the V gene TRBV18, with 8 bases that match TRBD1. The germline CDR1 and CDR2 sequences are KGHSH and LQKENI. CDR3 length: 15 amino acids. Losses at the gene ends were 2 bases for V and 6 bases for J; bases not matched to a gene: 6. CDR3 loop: CASSPSNRGENTIYF. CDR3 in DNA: TGTGCCAGCTCACCATCTAACAGGGGGGAAAACACCATATATTTT.

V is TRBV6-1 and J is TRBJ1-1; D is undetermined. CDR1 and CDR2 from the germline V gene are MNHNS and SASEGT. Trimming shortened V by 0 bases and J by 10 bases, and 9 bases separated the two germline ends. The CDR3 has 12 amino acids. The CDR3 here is CASSEAGRRAFF. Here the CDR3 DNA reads TGTGCCAGCAGTGAAGCCGGACGCCGAGCTTTCTTT.

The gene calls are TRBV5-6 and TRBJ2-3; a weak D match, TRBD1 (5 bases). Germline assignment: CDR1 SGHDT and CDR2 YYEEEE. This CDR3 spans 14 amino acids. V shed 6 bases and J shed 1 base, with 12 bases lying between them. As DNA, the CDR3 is TGTGCCAGCACATTTGGGGCCCGCACAGATACGCAGTATTTT. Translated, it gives CASTFGARTDTQYF.

Here the CDR3 DNA reads TGTGCCAGCAGCTTCACAGGAGCGGAGCTGTTTTTT. Protein product: CASSFTGAELFF. The rearrangement uses TRBV5-4 and TRBJ2-2; D possibly corresponds to TRBD1 (5 bases). The V and J ends lost 2 bases and 10 bases respectively, with 9 bases between them. The CDR3 runs to 12 residues. Germline CDR1 and CDR2: SGHNT and YYREEE (reference sequence).

Here the CDR3 DNA reads TGTGCCAGCTCACCAAATTCCCCAGGGGGGGGTGCCGGAGATACGCAGTATTTT. It encodes CASSPNSPGGGAGDTQYF. This chain uses TRBV18 with TRBJ2-3, with D possibly being TRBD1 or TRBD2 (7 bases each). The CDR3 loop spans 18 amino acids. Germline values: CDR1 KGHSH, CDR2 LQKENI. The V gene lost 2 bases and the J gene lost 5 bases, with 23 bases spanning the gap.

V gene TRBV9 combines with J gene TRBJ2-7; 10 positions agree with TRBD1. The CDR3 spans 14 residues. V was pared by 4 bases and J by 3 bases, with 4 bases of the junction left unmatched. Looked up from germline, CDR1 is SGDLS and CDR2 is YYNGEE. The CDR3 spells CASSSRDRGYEQYF. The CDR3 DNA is TGTGCCAGCAGCTCGCGGGACAGGGGCTACGAGCAGTACTTC.

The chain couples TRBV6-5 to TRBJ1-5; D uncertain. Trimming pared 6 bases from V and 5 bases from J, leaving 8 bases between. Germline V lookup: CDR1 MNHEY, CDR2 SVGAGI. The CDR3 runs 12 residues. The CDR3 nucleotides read TGTGCCAGCAGACACCCCGATCAGCCCCAGCATTTT. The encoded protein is CASRHPDQPQHF.

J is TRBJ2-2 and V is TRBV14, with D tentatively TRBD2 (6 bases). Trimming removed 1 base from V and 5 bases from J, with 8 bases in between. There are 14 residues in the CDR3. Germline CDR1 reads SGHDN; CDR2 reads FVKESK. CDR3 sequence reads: CASSQASVTGELFF. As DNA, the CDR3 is TGTGCCAGCAGCCAAGCTAGCGTAACCGGGGAGCTGTTTTTT. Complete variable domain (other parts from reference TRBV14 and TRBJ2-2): EAGVTQFPSHSVIEKGQTVTLRCDPISGHDNLYWYRRVMGKEIKFLLHFVKESKQDESGMPNNRFLAERTGGTYSTLKVQPAELEDSGVYFCASSQASVTGELFFGEGSRLTVL.

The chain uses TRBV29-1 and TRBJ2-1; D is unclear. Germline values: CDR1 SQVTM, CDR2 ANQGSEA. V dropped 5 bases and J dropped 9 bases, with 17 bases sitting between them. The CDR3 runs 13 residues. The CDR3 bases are TGCAGCGTTCTGGGATCCAGCCAAGGTGAGCAGTTCTTC. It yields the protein CSVLGSSQGEQFF.

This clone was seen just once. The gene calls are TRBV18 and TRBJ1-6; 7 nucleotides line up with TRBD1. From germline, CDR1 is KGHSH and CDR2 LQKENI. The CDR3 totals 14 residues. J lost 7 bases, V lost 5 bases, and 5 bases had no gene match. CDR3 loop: CASSERGQNSPLHF. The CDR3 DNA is TGTGCCAGCTCAGAGAGGGGGCAAAATTCACCCCTCCACTTT.

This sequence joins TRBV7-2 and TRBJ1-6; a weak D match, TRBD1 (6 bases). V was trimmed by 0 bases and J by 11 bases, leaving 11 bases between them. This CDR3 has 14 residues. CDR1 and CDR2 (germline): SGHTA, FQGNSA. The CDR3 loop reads CASSLAGGATPLHF. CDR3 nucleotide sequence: TGTGCCAGCAGCTTAGCCGGGGGCGCCACACCCCTCCACTTT.

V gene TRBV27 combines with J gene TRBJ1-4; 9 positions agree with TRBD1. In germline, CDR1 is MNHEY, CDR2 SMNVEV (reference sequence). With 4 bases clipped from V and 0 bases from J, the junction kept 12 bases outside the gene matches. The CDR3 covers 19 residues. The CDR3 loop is CASSWAGTGQLPTNEKLFF. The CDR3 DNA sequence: TGTGCCAGCAGTTGGGCCGGGACAGGGCAACTCCCAACTAATGAAAAACTGTTTTTT. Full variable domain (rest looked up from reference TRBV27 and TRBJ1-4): EAQVTQNPRYLITVTGKKLTVTCSQNMNHEYMSWYRQDPGLGLRQIYYSMNVEVTDKGDVPEGYKVSRKEKRNFPLILESPSPNQTSLYFCASSWAGTGQLPTNEKLFFGSGTQLSVL.

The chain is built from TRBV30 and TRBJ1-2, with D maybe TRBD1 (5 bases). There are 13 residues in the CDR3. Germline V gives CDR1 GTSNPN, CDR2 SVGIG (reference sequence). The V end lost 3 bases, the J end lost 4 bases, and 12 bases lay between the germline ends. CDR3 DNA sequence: TGTGCCTGGAGGAAGGGGATAGGCTATGGCTACACCTTC. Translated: CAWRKGIGYGYTF.